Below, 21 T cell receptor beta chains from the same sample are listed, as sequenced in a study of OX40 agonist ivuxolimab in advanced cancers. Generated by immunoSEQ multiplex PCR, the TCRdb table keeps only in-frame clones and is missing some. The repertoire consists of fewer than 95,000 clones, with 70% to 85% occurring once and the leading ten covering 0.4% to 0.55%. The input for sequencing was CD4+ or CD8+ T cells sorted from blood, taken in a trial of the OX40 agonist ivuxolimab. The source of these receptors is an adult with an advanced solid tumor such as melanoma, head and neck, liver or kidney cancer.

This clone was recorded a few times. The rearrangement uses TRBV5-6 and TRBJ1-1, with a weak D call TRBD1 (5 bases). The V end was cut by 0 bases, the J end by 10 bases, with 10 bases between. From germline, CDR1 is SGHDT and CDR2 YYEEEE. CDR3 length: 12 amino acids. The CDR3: CASSLATQGAFF. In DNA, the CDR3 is TGTGCCAGCAGCTTGGCGACCCAGGGAGCTTTCTTT.

Here the CDR3 DNA reads TGTGCCAGCAGCTTGGCTAGTACCGAATATGGCTACACCTTC. This sequence encodes CASSLASTEYGYTF. The V call is TRBV5-4, the J call TRBJ1-2, with D unclear. CDR1 is SGHNT, CDR2 YYREEE, per germline (reference sequence). CDR3 length: 14 amino acids. Trimming removed 0 bases from V and 5 bases from J, with 11 bases in between.

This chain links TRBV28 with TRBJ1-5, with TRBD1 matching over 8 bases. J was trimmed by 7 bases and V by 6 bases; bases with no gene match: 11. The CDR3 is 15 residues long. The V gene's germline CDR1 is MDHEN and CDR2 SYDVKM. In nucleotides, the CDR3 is TGTGCCAGCAGAACAGACAGGGGTGGAGGACAGCCCCAGCATTTT. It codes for CASRTDRGGGQPQHF.

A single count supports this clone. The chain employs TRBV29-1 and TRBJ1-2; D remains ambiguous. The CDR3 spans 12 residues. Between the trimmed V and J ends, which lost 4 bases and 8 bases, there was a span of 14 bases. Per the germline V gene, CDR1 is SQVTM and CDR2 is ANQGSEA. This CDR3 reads CSVVATLGGYTF. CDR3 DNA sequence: TGCAGCGTTGTGGCCACGCTTGGGGGCTACACCTTC.

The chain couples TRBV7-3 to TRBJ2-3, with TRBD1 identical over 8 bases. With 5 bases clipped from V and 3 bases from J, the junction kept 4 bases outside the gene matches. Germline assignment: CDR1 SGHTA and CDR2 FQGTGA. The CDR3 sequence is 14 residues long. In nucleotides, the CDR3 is TGTGCCAGCAGCCTTACAGGGGGGACAGATACGCAGTATTTT. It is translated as CASSLTGGTDTQYF.

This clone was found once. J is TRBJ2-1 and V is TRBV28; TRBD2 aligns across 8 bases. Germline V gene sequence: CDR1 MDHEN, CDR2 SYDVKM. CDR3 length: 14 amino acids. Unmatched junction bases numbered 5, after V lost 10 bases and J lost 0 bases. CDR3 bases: TGTGCCACCGCACGGGGGGGCTCCTACAATGAGCAGTTCTTC. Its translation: CATARGGSYNEQFF.

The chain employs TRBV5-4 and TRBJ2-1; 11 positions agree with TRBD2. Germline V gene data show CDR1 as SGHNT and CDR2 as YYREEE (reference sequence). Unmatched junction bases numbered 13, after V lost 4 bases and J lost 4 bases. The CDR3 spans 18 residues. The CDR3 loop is CASSPGGSGGAKYNEQFF. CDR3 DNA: TGTGCCAGCAGCCCTGGTGGTAGCGGGGGGGCGAAGTACAATGAGCAGTTCTTC.

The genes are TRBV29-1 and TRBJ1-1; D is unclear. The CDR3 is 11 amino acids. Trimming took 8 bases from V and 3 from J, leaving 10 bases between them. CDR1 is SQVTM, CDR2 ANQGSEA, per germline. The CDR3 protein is CSSGRDTEAFF. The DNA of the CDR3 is TGCAGCTCAGGACGGGACACTGAAGCTTTCTTT.

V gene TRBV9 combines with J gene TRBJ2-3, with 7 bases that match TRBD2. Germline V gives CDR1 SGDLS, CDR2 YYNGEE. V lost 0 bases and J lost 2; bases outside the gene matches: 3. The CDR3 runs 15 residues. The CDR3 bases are TGTGCCAGCAGCGTAGGCGGGAGAATCACAGATACGCAGTATTTT. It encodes CASSVGGRITDTQYF.

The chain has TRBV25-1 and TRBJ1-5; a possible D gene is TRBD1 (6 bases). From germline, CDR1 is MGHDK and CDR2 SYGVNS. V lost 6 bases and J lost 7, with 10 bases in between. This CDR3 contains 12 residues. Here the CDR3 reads CASRGANQPQHF. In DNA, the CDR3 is TGTGCCAGCAGGGGGGCCAACCAGCCCCAGCATTTT.

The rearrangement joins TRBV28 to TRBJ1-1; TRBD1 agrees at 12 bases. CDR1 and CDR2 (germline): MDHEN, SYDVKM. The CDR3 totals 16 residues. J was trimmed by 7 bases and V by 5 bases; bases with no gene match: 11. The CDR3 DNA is TGTGCCAGCAGTGGCCGGGACAGGGGGCTTAGTGGTGAAGCTTTCTTT. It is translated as CASSGRDRGLSGEAFF.

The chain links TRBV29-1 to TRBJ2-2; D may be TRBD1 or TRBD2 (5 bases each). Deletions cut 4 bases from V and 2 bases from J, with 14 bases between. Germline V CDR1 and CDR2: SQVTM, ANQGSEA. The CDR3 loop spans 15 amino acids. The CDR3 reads CSVGGSRANTGELFF. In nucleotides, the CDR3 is TGCAGCGTTGGGGGGTCTCGCGCCAACACCGGGGAGCTGTTTTTT.

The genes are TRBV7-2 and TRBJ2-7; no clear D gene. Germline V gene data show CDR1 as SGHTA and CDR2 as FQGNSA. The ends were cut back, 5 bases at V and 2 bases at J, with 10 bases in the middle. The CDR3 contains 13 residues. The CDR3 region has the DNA TGTGCCAGCAGCACCCGACGAACCTACGAGCAGTACTTC. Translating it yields CASSTRRTYEQYF.

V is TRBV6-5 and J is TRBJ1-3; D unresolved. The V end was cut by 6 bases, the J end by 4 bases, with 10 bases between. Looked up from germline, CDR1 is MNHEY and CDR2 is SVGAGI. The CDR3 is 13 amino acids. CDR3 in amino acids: CASRPPIGNTIYF. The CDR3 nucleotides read TGTGCCAGCAGACCCCCGATAGGAAACACCATATATTTT.

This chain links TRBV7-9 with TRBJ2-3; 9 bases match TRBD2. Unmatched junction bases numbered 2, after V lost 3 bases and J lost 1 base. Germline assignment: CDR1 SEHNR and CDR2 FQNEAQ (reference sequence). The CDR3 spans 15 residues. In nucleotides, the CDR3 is TGTGCCAGCAGCTTCGGCGGGGGGGGCACAGATACGCAGTATTTT. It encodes CASSFGGGGTDTQYF.

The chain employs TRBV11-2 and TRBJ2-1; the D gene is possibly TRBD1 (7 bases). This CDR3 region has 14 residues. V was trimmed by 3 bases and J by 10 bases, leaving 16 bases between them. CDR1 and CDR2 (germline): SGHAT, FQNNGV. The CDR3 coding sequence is TGTGCCAGCAGCTTGCAGGGGGGCAAGGGCGAGCAGTTCTTC. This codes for CASSLQGGKGEQFF.

CDR3 nucleotides: TGTGCCAGCAGACAAGACAGGGGCCCCAATCAGCCCCAGCATTTT. Translation gives CASRQDRGPNQPQHF. This rearrangement joins TRBV6-5 to TRBJ1-5; 8 bases are a match to TRBD1. The CDR3 contains 15 residues. V lost 6 bases and J lost 3; bases outside the gene matches: 7. Per the germline V gene, CDR1 is MNHEY and CDR2 is SVGAGI.

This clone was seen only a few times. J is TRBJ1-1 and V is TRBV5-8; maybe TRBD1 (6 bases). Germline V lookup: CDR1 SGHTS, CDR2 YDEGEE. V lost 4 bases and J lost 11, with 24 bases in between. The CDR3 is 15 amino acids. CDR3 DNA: TGTGCCAGCAGCCCCGGGCAGGGGACTTTTTTAGTGGCTTTCTTT. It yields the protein CASSPGQGTFLVAFF.

The CDR3 spells CASSETSGSVLNTGELFF. The CDR3 coding sequence is TGTGCCAGCAGTGAGACTAGCGGGAGTGTTTTAAACACCGGGGAGCTGTTTTTT. This chain joins TRBV25-1 and TRBJ2-2, with TRBD2 matching 12 bases. This CDR3 contains 18 residues. V lost 3 bases and J lost 2; bases outside the gene matches: 7. Germline assignment: CDR1 MGHDK and CDR2 SYGVNS.

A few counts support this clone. This CDR3 reads CASSLAPGGVNQPQHF. The CDR3, as DNA: TGTGCCAGCAGCTTGGCCCCAGGGGGAGTAAATCAGCCCCAGCATTTT. The chain uses TRBV5-4 and TRBJ1-5; TRBD1 aligns across 7 bases. Germline CDR1 is SGHNT and CDR2 is YYREEE (reference sequence). The CDR3 runs to 16 residues. V lost 0 bases, J lost 4 bases, and 7 bases stayed unmatched.

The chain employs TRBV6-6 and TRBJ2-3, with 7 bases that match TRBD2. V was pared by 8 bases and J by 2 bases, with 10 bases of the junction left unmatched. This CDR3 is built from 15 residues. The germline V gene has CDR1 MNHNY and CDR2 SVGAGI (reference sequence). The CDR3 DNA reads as TGTGCCAGCTTCGGGCGGGGGTCCCCCACAGATACGCAGTATTTT. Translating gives CASFGRGSPTDTQYF.